The T cell receptor beta chain described here comes from a study of cytomegalovirus exposure and HLA in healthy donors. Study information: The roughly 110 validation repertoires were reported in a later analysis to have been generated on the same platform as the roughly 630 first-cohort repertoires. Study-wide results and limits: Clusters of TCRs from the first cohort tended to co-occur in the 95 to 150 validation repertoires (as a later analysis found).

Concerning this clone itself: Antigen: not known.

The method was immunoSEQ multiplex PCR; TCRdb's version includes in-frame clones alone and lacks a portion of them. Of roughly 68,000 clones listed, roughly 95% are singletons. Source material: PBMCs. The sequence came from a woman aged 18-30 years in good health and CMV-seropositive.

The CDR3 coding sequence is TGTGCCTGGAGTGTTAGGGACAGGGGGCAGGCAGATACGCAGTATTTT. This codes for CAWSVRDRGQADTQYF. The chain couples TRBV30 to TRBJ2-3, with 12 bases fitting TRBD1. Germline CDR1 is GTSNPN and CDR2 is SVGIG (reference sequence). The J segment lost 4 bases and the V segment lost 0 bases, leaving 5 bases of the junction unmatched. The CDR3 has 16 amino acids. Full variable domain (remainder filled in from reference TRBV30 and TRBJ2-3): SQTIHQWPATLVQPVGSPLSLECTVEGTSNPNLYWYRQAAGRGLQLLFYSVGIGQISSEVPQNLSASRPQDRQFILSSKKLLLSDSGFYLCAWSVRDRGQADTQYFGPGTRLTVL.